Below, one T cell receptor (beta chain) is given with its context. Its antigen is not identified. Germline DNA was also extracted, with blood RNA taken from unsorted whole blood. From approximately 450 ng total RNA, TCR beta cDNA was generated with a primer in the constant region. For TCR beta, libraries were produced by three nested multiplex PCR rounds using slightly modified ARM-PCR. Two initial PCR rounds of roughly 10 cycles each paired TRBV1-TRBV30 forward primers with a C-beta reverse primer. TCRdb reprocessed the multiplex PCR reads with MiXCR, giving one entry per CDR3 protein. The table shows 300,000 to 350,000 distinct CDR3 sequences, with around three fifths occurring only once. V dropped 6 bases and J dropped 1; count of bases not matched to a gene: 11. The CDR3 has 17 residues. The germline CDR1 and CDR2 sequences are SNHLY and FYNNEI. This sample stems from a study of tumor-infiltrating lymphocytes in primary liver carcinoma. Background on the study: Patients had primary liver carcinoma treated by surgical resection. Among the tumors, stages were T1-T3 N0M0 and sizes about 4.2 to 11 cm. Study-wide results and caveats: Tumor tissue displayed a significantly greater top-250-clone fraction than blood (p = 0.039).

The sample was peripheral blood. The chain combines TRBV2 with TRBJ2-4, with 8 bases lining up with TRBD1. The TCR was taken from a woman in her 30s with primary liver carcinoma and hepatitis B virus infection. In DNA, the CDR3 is TGTGCCAGCAGAGATACTAAACGGGACAGGGCCAAAAACATTCAGTACTTC. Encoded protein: CASRDTKRDRAKNIQYF.